These 16 T cell receptor beta chains originate from one sample sequenced in a study of neurological immune-mediated disorders. TCRdb called the 5' RACE reads again in MiXCR, with one record for every CDR3 protein. The sample records about 58,000 distinct CDR3 sequences, roughly 3.5% being singletons. The sample comprised PBMCs. These receptors were obtained from a woman aged 60-75 years with multiple sclerosis.

V gene TRBV20-1 combines with J gene TRBJ2-1; no clear D. Trimming took 0 bases from V and 7 from J, leaving 16 bases between them. Germline V gives CDR1 DFQATT, CDR2 SNEGSKA (reference sequence). The CDR3 consists of 15 residues. The CDR3 nucleotides are TGCAGTGCTAGAGATGGAAGGGCGATCGGGAATGAGCAGTTCTTC. This gives the protein CSARDGRAIGNEQFF.

This clonotype was counted at least ten times. The chain uses TRBV20-1 and TRBJ2-3; 10 nucleotides match TRBD2. The CDR3 sequence is 16 residues long. Trimming at V came to 0 bases and at J to 3 bases, leaving 6 bases not matched to a gene. Germline lookup yields CDR1 DFQATT and CDR2 SNEGSKA (reference sequence). Written as DNA, the CDR3 is TGCAGTGCTAGAGACCCTAGCGGGAGAGCGACAGATACGCAGTATTTT. This gives the protein CSARDPSGRATDTQYF.

The table lists this clonotype with many counts. This chain uses TRBV7-9 with TRBJ2-5, with TRBD1 as a possible D gene (5 bases). Deletions cut 1 base from V and 12 bases from J, with 15 bases between. The CDR3 consists of 13 residues. The germline gives CDR1 SEHNR, CDR2 FQNEAQ (reference sequence). The CDR3 loop reads CASSLGGPNDKYF. In DNA, the CDR3 is TGTGCCAGCAGCTTAGGGGGCCCCAACGATAAGTACTTC. Combining the CDR3 with reference TRBV7-9 and TRBJ2-5 gives the whole variable domain DTGVSQNPRHKITKRGQNVTFRCDPISEHNRLYWYRQTLGQGPEFLTYFQNEAQLEKSRLLSDRFSAERPKGSFSTLEIQRTEQGDSAMYLCASSLGGPNDKYFGPGTRLLVL.

This clonotype has ten or more counts. In DNA, the CDR3 is TGTGCCAGCAGCTTGGACGTCGTTAGGGGTTCCTACGAGCAGTACTTC. It yields the protein CASSLDVVRGSYEQYF. The chain employs TRBV5-6 and TRBJ2-7; D possibly corresponds to TRBD1 (5 bases). Germline V gene lookup returns CDR1 SGHDT and CDR2 YYEEEE. The CDR3 has 16 amino acids. V was clipped by 0 bases and J by 1 base, with 14 bases between them. The full variable domain, with the rest looked up from reference TRBV5-6 and TRBJ2-7, is DAGVTQSPTHLIKTRGQQVTLRCSPKSGHDTVSWYQQALGQGPQFIFQYYEEEERQRGNFPDRFSGHQFPNYSSELNVNALLLGDSALYLCASSLDVVRGSYEQYFGPGTRLTVT.

At least ten counts were recorded for this clonotype. The CDR3 here is CAKALPSTDTQYF. The CDR3 DNA reads as TGCGCCAAAGCCCTACCAAGCACAGATACGCAGTATTTT. The chain links TRBV20-1 to TRBJ2-3; D uncertain. Germline CDR1 reads DFQATT; CDR2 reads SNEGSKA (reference sequence). The CDR3 is made up of 13 amino acids.

This clonotype was observed many times. The chain combines TRBV14 with TRBJ1-3; possibly TRBD1 for D (6 bases). The germline V gene encodes CDR1 SGHDN and CDR2 FVKESK. The germline V and J ends were trimmed by 0 bases and 0 bases, with 12 bases remaining between them. The CDR3 covers 17 residues. The CDR3: CASSQDRGAPSGNTIYF. For the CDR3, the DNA is TGTGCCAGCAGCCAAGACAGGGGTGCACCCTCTGGAAACACCATATATTTT.

This clonotype was seen ten or more times. J is TRBJ2-3 and V is TRBV28; possible D gene TRBD1, 5 bases. The CDR3 consists of 16 residues. Germline lookup yields CDR1 MDHEN and CDR2 SYDVKM. The germline V and J ends were trimmed by 2 bases and 0 bases, with 12 bases remaining between them. This CDR3 reads CASSLRQTLSTDTQYF. The CDR3 region has the DNA TGTGCCAGCAGTTTACGACAGACTCTTAGCACAGATACGCAGTATTTT.

Ten or more counts support this clonotype. The genes are TRBV7-9 and TRBJ2-7, with 7 positions matching TRBD1. V lost 5 bases and J lost 6; bases outside the gene matches: 4. The CDR3 is 12 amino acids. Per the germline V gene, CDR1 is SEHNR and CDR2 is FQNEAQ (reference sequence). The CDR3 sequence: CASSADRAEQYF. CDR3 nucleotide sequence: TGTGCCAGCAGCGCCGACAGGGCCGAGCAGTACTTC.

The rearrangement joins TRBV5-1 to TRBJ2-5; 7 bases align to TRBD1. After removal of 3 bases from V and 9 bases from J, the junction contained 11 bases not matched to a gene. The germline V gene has CDR1 SGHRS and CDR2 YFSETQ. The CDR3 covers 14 residues. CDR3 amino acids: CASSSGTVSDAQYF. The CDR3 coding sequence is TGCGCCAGCAGCTCAGGGACAGTCTCTGATGCCCAGTACTTC.

This clonotype was recorded many times. The chain is built from TRBV5-6 and TRBJ2-5; 9 nucleotides agree with TRBD2. This CDR3 has 16 amino acids. V shed 4 bases, J shed 1 base, and the junction held 8 bases outside the gene matches. The germline V gene encodes CDR1 SGHDT and CDR2 YYEEEE. The CDR3: CASSDGLAPVQETQYF. CDR3 in DNA: TGTGCCAGCAGCGACGGACTAGCGCCAGTCCAAGAGACCCAGTACTTC.

This clonotype was observed a handful of times. The CDR3: CASSERYNEQFF. The CDR3 DNA sequence: TGTGCCAGCAGTGAGCGATATAATGAGCAGTTCTTC. The J gene is TRBJ2-1, the V gene TRBV25-1; D is unresolved. The CDR3 length is 12 residues. The germline gives CDR1 MGHDK, CDR2 SYGVNS. V was pared by 3 bases and J by 7 bases, with 7 bases between.

In this sample, this clonotype turned up a few times. The chain has TRBV12-3 or TRBV12-4 and TRBJ1-2; D is possibly TRBD1 (5 bases). The CDR3 is made up of 11 amino acids. V lost 9 bases and J 8 bases, leaving 13 bases between the germline ends. The CDR3, as DNA: TGTGCCAGTAGTGAGGGGAGCGGCTACACCTTC. Amino acids: CASSEGSGYTF.

This clonotype has at least ten counts. The V gene is TRBV3-1, the J gene TRBJ1-4; D unclear. Germline V CDR1 and CDR2: LGHDT, YNNKEL (reference sequence). The CDR3 spans 15 residues. The ends were cut back, 3 bases at V and 4 bases at J, with 12 bases in the middle. CDR3 loop: CASSHLGSGNEKLFF. In nucleotides, the CDR3 is TGTGCCAGCAGCCACCTAGGGAGTGGTAATGAAAAACTGTTTTTT.

In its sample, this clonotype was seen many times. V gene TRBV20-1 combines with J gene TRBJ1-4; 8 bases match TRBD1. CDR1 is DFQATT and CDR2 is SNEGSKA in the germline V gene (reference sequence). Trimming at V came to 5 bases and at J to 3 bases, leaving 5 bases not matched to a gene. There are 14 residues in the CDR3. In DNA, the CDR3 is TGCAGTGCTTGGCAGGGGGCCGCTAATGAAAAACTGTTTTTT. Translation gives CSAWQGAANEKLFF.

This clonotype was observed at least ten times. Here the CDR3 DNA reads TGTGCCAGCTCACCGCGGCAGGGATATGAAAAACTGTTTTTT. Its protein is CASSPRQGYEKLFF. The chain has TRBV18 and TRBJ1-4; maybe TRBD1 (5 bases). Germline assignment: CDR1 KGHSH and CDR2 LQKENI. V was pared by 3 bases and J by 6 bases, with 11 bases between. The CDR3 sequence is 14 residues long.

The sample holds many counts of this clonotype. This sequence joins TRBV12-3 or TRBV12-4 and TRBJ1-1, with 8 bases lining up with TRBD1. The CDR3 consists of 14 residues. V lost 6 bases to trimming and J lost 8 bases; unmatched junction nucleotides: 11. CDR3 amino acids: CASRRQGRVLEAFF. CDR3 nucleotide sequence: TGTGCCAGCAGGAGACAGGGGAGGGTATTGGAAGCTTTCTTT.